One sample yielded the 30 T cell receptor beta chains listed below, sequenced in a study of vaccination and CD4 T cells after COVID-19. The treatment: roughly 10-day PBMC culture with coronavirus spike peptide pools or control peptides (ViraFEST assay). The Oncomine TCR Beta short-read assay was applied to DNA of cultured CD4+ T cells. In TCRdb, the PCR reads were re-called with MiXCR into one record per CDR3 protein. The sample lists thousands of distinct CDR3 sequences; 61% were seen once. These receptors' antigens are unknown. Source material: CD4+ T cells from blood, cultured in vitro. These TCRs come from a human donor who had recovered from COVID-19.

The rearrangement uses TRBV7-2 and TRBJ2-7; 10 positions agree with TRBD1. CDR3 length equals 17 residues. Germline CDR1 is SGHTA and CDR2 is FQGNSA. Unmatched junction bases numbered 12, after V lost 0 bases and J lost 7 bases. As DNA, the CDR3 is TGTGCCAGCAGCTTAGCGCAAGACAGGGGGCTCTTGGGAGAGCAGTACTTC. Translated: CASSLAQDRGLLGEQYF. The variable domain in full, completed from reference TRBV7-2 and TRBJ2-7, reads GAGVSQSPSNKVTEKGKDVELRCDPISGHTALYWYRQSLGQGLEFLIYFQGNSAPDKSGLPSDRFSAERTGGSVSTLTIQRTQQEDSAVYLCASSLAQDRGLLGEQYFGPGTRLTVT.

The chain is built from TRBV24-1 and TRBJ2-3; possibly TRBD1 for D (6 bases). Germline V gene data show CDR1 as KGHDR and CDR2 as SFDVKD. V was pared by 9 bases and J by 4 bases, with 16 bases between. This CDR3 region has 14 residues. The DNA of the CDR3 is TGTGCCACCCGGGACACTAGGGCCCCAGATACGCAGTATTTT. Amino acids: CATRDTRAPDTQYF.

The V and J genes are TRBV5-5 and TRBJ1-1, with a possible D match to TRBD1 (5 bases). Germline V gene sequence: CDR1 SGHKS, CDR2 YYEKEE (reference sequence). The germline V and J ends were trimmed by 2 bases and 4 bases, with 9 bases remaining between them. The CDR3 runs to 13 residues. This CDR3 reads CASSFPGATEAFF. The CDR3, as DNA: TGTGCCAGCAGCTTCCCCGGGGCCACTGAAGCTTTCTTT.

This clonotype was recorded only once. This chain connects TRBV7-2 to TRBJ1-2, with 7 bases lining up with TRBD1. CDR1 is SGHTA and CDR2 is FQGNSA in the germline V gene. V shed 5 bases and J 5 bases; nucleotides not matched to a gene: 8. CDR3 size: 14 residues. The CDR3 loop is CASSPTGFQYGYTF. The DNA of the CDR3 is TGTGCCAGCAGCCCGACAGGGTTCCAGTATGGCTACACCTTC.

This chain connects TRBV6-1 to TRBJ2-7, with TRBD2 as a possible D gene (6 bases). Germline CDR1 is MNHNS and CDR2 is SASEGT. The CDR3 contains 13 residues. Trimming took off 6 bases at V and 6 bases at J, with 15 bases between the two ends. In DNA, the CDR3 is TGTGCCAGCAGACGAGGGGCGGGGACCGAGCAGTACTTC. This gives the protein CASRRGAGTEQYF.

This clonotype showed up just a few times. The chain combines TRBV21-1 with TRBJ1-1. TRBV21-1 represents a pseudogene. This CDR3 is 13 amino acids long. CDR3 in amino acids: CASSKVLRPEAFF. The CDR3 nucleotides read TGTGCCAGCAGCAAAGTTCTCCGCCCTGAAGCTTTCTTT.

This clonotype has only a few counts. The CDR3 coding sequence is TGTGCCAGCAGGGGGCAGTATAGCAATCAGCCCCAGCATTTT. It encodes CASRGQYSNQPQHF. The chain employs TRBV27 and TRBJ1-5, with a tentative D call TRBD1 (5 bases). This CDR3 contains 14 residues. The germline CDR1 and CDR2 sequences are MNHEY and SMNVEV (reference sequence). V was pared by 6 bases and J by 0 bases, with 9 bases between.

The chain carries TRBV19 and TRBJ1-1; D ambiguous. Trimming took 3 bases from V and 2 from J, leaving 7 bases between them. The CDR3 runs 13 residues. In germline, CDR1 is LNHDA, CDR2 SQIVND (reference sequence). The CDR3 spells CASSISGNTEAFF. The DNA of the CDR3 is TGTGCCAGTAGTATTTCCGGAAACACTGAAGCTTTCTTT.

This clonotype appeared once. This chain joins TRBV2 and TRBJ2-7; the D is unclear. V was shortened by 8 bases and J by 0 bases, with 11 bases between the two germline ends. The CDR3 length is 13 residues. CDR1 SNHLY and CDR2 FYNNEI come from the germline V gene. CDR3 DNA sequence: TGTGCCAGCTCGAGACATAGCTCCTACGAGCAGTACTTC. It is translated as CASSRHSSYEQYF.

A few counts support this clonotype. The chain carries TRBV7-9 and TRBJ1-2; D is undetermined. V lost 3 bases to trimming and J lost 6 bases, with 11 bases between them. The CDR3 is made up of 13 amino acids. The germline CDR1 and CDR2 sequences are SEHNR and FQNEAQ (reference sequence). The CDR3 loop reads CASSLEGRNGYTF. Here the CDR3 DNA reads TGTGCCAGCAGCTTGGAGGGAAGGAATGGCTACACCTTC.

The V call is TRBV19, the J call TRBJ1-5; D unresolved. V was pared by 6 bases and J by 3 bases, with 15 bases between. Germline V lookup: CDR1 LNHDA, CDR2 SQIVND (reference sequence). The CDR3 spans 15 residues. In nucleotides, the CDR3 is TGTGCCAGTAGCCTTAATACAGAGAACAATCAGCCCCAGCATTTT. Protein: CASSLNTENNQPQHF.

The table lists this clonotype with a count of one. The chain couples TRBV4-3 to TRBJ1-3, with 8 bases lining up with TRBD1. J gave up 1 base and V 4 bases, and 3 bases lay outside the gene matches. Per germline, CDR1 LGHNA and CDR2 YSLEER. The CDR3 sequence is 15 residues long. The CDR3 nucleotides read TGCGCCAGCAGCCCCCGGACAGGGTCTGGAAACACCATATATTTT. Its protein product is CASSPRTGSGNTIYF.

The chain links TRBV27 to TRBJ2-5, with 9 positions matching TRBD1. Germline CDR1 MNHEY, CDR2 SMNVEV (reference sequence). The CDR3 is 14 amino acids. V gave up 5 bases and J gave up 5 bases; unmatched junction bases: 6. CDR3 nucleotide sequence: TGTGCCAGCAGTACGACAGGGGGTTTGGAGACCCAGTACTTC. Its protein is CASSTTGGLETQYF.

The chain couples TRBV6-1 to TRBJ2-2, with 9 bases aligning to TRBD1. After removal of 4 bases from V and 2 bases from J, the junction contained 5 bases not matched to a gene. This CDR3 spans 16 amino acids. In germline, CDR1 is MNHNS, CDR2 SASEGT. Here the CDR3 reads CASSARDRANTGELFF. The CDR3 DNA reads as TGTGCCAGCAGTGCCCGGGACAGGGCTAACACCGGGGAGCTGTTTTTT.

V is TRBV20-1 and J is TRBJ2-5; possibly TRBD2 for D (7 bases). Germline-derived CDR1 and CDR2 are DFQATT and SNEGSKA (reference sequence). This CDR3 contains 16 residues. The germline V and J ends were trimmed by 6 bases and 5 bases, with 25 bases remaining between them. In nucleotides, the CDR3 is TGCAGTGCAGTGGCCCCCCGGGGGGCAGGGCGGGAGACCCAGTACTTC. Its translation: CSAVAPRGAGRETQYF.

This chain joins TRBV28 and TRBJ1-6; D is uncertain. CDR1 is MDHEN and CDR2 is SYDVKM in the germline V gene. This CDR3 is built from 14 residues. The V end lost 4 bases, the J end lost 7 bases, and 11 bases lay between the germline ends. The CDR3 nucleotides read TGTGCCAGCAGTTATGATAGCGGGAATTCACCCCTCCACTTT. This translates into CASSYDSGNSPLHF.

For the CDR3, the DNA is TGTGCCAGCAGTGAATTCGGTCGGGCTTTCTTT. This gives the protein CASSEFGRAFF. The V and J genes are TRBV2 and TRBJ1-1; D unclear. V lost 2 bases, J lost 11 bases, and 9 bases lay in between. CDR3 length: 11 residues. Germline V gene lookup returns CDR1 SNHLY and CDR2 FYNNEI.

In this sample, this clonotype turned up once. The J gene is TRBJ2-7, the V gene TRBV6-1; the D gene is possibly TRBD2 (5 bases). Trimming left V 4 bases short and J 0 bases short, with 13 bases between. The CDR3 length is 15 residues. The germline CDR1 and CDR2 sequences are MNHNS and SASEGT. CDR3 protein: CASSGKRRSSYEQYF. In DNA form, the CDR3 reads TGTGCCAGCAGTGGAAAGCGGAGGAGCTCCTACGAGCAGTACTTC.

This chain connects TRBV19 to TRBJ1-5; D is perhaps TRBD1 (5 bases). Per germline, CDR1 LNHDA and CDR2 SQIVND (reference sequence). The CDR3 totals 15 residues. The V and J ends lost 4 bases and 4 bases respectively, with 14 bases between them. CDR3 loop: CASSNNQGPNQPQHF. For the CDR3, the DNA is TGTGCCAGTAGTAACAACCAGGGACCTAATCAGCCCCAGCATTTT.

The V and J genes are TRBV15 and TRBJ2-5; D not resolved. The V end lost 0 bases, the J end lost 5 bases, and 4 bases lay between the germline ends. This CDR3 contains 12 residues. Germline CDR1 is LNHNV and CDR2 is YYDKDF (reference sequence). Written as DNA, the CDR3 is TGTGCCACCAGCAGAGATTGGGAGACCCAGTACTTC. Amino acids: CATSRDWETQYF.

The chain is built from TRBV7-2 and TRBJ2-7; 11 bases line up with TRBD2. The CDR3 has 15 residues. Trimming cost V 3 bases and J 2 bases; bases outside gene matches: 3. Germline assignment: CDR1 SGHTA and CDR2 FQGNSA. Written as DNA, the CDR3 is TGTGCCAGCAGCTTGATGACTAGCGGGGCCTACGAGCAGTACTTC. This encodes CASSLMTSGAYEQYF.

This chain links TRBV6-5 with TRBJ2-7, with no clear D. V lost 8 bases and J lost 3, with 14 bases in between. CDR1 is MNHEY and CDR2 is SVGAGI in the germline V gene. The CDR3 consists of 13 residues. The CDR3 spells CASCWAGSYEQYF. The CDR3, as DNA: TGTGCCAGCTGTTGGGCAGGTAGCTACGAGCAGTACTTC.

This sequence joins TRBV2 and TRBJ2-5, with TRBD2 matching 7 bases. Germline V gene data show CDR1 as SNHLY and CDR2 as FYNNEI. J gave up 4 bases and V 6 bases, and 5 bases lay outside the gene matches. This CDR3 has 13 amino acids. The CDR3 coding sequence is TGTGCCAGCAGGACTGGGGGGGGAGAGACCCAGTACTTC. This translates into CASRTGGGETQYF.

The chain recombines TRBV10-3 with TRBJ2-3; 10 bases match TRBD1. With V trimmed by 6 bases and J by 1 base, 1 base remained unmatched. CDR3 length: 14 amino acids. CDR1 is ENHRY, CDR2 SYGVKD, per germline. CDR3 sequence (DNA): TGTGCCATCAGCGGGACAGGGGGCACAGATACGCAGTATTTT. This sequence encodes CAISGTGGTDTQYF.

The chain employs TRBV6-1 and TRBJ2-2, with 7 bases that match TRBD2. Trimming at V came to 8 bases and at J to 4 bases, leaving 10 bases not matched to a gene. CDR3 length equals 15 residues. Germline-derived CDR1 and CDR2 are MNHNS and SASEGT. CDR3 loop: CASRGLRLLTGELFF. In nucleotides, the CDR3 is TGTGCCAGCCGGGGACTAAGACTACTCACCGGGGAGCTGTTTTTT.

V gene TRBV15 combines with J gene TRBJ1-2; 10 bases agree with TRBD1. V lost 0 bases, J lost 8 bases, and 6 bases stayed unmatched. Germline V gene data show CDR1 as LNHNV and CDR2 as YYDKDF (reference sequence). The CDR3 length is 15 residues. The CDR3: CATSRDYGQGEGYTF. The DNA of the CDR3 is TGTGCCACCAGCAGAGACTACGGACAGGGGGAAGGCTACACCTTC.

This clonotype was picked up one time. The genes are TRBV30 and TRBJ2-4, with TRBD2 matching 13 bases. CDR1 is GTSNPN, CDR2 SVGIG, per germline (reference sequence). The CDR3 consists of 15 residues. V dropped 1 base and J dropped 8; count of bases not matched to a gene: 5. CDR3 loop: CAWSGTSGGIDIQYF. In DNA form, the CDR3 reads TGTGCCTGGAGTGGGACTAGCGGGGGCATTGACATTCAGTACTTC.

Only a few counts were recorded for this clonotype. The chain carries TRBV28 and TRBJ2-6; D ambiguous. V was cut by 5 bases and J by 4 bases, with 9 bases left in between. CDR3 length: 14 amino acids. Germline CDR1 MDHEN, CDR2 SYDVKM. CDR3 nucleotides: TGTGCCAGCAGTGTCTCCGGGGGGGCCAACGTCCTGACTTTC. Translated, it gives CASSVSGGANVLTF.

Here the CDR3 DNA reads TGTGCCAGCAGGAGGACAGCTGGAAACACCATATATTTT. It codes for CASRRTAGNTIYF. V and J are TRBV27 and TRBJ1-3; D possibly corresponds to TRBD1 (6 bases). The CDR3 covers 13 residues. Germline loops: CDR1 MNHEY, CDR2 SMNVEV (reference sequence). With 6 bases removed from V and 2 bases from J, the gap between germline ends came to 8 bases.

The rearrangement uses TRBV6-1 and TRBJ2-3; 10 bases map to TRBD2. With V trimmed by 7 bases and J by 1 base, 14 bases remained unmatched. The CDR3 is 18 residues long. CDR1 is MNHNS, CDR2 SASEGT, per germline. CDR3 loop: CASTQRSGRVRGTDTQYF. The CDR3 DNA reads TGTGCCAGCACCCAACGGAGCGGGAGGGTACGAGGCACAGATACGCAGTATTTT.